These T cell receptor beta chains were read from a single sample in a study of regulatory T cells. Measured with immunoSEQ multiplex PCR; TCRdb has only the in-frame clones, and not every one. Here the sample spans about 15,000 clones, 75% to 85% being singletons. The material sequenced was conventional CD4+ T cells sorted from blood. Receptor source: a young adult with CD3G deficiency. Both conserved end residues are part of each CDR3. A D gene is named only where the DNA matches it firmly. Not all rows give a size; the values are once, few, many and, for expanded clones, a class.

CDR3aa: CASSLRTSGISYEQYF
CDR3nt: TGTGCCAGCAGTTTGAGGACTAGCGGTATCTCCTACGAGCAGTACTTC
d_gene: TRBD2
v_gene: TRBV28
abundance: NA
j_gene: TRBJ2-7

CDR3aa: CASSPIHGRENWYGYTF
CDR3nt: TGTGCCAGCAGCCCGATTCATGGCAGAGAAAACTGGTATGGCTACACCTTC
d_gene: NA
v_gene: TRBV28
abundance: once
j_gene: TRBJ1-2

CDR3aa: CATYTRVHGYTF
CDR3nt: TGTGCCACGTATACCAGGGTTCATGGCTACACCTTC
d_gene: NA
v_gene: TRBV6-1
abundance: NA
j_gene: TRBJ1-2

CDR3aa: CAWSALSSYEQYF
CDR3nt: TGTGCCTGGAGCGCCCTAAGCTCCTACGAGCAGTACTTC
d_gene: NA
v_gene: TRBV30
abundance: NA
j_gene: TRBJ2-7

CDR3aa: CAISYRGNEQFF
CDR3nt: TGTGCCATCAGTTACAGGGGCAATGAGCAGTTCTTC
d_gene: TRBD1
v_gene: TRBV10-3
abundance: few
j_gene: TRBJ2-1

CDR3aa: CASSEAGVRGYTF
CDR3nt: TGTGCCAGCAGTGAAGCTGGCGTCCGTGGCTACACCTTC
d_gene: NA
v_gene: TRBV6-1
abundance: NA
j_gene: TRBJ1-2

CDR3aa: CASCLAGGNSYEQYF
CDR3nt: TGTGCCAGCTGTCTAGCGGGAGGGAACTCCTACGAGCAGTACTTC
d_gene: TRBD2
v_gene: TRBV6-1
abundance: NA
j_gene: TRBJ2-7

CDR3aa: CASSPGDRDAYEQYF
CDR3nt: TGTGCCAGCAGTCCTGGGGACAGGGACGCCTACGAGCAGTACTTC
d_gene: TRBD1
v_gene: TRBV28
abundance: NA
j_gene: TRBJ2-7

CDR3aa: CASSPGTGNEQYF
CDR3nt: TGTGCCAGCAGCCCCGGGACAGGGAACGAGCAGTACTTC
d_gene: TRBD1
v_gene: TRBV11-3
abundance: NA
j_gene: TRBJ2-7

CDR3aa: CASSLGRQGQETQYF
CDR3nt: TGCGCCAGCAGCTTGGGGAGGCAGGGCCAAGAGACCCAGTACTTC
d_gene: NA
v_gene: TRBV5-1
abundance: NA
j_gene: TRBJ2-5